The entry below describes one T cell receptor (beta chain). Its antigen is unidentified. TCRdb's table, derived via immunoSEQ multiplex PCR, lists solely in-frame clones and lacks some. The repertoire holds roughly 50,000 clones, with roughly 84% as singletons. Chemo-refractory metastatic non-small-cell lung cancer patients were treated with focal radiation plus CTLA-4 blockade with ipilimumab. V was cut by 2 bases and J by 7 bases, with 12 bases left in between. The germline V gene encodes CDR1 SEHNR and CDR2 FQNEAQ (reference sequence). The CDR3 runs 13 residues. The data are from a study of radiotherapy plus CTLA-4 blockade in lung cancer. Overall study findings and caveats: Early blood T cell clone dynamics reportedly forecast response best, with interferon-beta. TCR clones of tumor origin grew in blood after radiotherapy plus ipilimumab.

This TCR was sampled from a human donor with non-small cell lung cancer whose response to radiotherapy plus ipilimumab could not be evaluated. V and J are TRBV7-9 and TRBJ2-7, with D possibly TRBD2 on 5 matching bases. The starting material was peripheral blood, obtained from a patient treated with radiotherapy plus ipilimumab. This CDR3 reads CASSLPPEREQYF. CDR3 nucleotide sequence: TGTGCCAGCAGCTTACCACCCGAGCGGGAGCAGTACTTC. Variable domain in full (rest from reference TRBV7-9 and TRBJ2-7): DTGVSQNPRHKITKRGQNVTFRCDPISEHNRLYWYRQTLGQGPEFLTYFQNEAQLEKSRLLSDRFSAERPKGSFSTLEIQRTEQGDSAMYLCASSLPPEREQYFGPGTRLTVT.